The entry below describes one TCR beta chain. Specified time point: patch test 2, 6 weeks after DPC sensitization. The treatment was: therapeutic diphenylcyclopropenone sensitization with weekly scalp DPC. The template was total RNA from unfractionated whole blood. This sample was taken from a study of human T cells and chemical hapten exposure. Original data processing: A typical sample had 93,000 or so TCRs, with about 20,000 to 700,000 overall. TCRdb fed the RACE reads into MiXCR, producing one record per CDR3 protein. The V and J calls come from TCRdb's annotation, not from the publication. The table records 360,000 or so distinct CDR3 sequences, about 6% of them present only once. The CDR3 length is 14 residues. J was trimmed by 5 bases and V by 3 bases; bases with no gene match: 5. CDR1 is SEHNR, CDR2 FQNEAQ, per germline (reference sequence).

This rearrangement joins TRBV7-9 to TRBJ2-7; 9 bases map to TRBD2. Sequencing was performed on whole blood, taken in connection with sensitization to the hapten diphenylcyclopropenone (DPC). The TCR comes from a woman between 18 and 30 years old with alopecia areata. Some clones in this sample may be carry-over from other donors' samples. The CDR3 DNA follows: TGTGCCAGCAGCTTTACAGCGGGGGGCCACGAGCAGTACTTC. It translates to CASSFTAGGHEQYF.